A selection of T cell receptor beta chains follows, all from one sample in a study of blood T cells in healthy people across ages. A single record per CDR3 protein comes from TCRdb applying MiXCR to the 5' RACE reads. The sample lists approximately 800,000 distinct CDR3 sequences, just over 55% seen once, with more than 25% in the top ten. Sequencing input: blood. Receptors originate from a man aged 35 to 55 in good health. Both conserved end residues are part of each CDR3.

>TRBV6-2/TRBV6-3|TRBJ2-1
CASSYGTTGQFF
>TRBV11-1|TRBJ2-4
CASSKGPLRSNIQYF
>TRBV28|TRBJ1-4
CASSSTLDRRKLFF
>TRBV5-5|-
CASSPGQVNEQYF
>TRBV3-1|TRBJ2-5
CASSHPGLAGGSGETQYF
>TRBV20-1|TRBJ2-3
CSATLGAGLAGFTSQYF
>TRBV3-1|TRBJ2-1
CASSQAAGGYNEQFF
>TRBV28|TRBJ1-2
CASESPAGSSYGYTF
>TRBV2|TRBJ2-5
CASNRGFQETQYF
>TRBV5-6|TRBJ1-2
CASSFRPHRSYGYTF
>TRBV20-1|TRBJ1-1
CSASLGQENTEAFF
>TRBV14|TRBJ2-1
CASSHYNEQFF
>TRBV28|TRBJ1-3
CASSSGQFIGNTIYF
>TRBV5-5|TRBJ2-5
CASSLYGGSEETQYF
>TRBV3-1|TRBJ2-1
CASSQDPGADNEQFF
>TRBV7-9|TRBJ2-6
CASSPSDSSRGSGANVLTF
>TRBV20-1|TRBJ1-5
CSARPQNRGSNQPQHF
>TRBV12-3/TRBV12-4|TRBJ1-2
CASSGTFRDGYTF
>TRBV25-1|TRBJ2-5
CASRTAAGQTQYF